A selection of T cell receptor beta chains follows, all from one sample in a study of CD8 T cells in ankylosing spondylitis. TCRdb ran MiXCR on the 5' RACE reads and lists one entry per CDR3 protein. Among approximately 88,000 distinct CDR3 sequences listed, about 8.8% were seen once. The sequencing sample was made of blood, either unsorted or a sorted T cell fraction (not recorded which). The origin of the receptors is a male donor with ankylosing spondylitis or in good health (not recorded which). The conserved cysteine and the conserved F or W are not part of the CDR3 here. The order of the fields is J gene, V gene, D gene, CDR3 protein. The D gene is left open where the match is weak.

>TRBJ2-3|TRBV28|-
ASSFPGILNKNTDTQY
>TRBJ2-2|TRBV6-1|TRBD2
ASSQSGGYIGELF
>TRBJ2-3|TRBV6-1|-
ASRDLDTDTQY
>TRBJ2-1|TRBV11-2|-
ASSLKRNEQF
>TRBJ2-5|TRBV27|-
ASSSQPDRFYQETQY
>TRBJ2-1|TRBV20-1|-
SASERAVQF
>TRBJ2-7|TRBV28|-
ASSFRYEQY
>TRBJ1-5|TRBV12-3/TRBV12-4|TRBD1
ASSLRDRGQVQPQH
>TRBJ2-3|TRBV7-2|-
ASSLGLAFDTQY
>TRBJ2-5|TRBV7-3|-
ASSLIGGQETQY
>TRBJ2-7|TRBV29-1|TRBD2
SVSSGGDSEQY
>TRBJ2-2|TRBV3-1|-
ASSQDSTGELF
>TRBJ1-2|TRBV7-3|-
ASSLTFRFEYGYT